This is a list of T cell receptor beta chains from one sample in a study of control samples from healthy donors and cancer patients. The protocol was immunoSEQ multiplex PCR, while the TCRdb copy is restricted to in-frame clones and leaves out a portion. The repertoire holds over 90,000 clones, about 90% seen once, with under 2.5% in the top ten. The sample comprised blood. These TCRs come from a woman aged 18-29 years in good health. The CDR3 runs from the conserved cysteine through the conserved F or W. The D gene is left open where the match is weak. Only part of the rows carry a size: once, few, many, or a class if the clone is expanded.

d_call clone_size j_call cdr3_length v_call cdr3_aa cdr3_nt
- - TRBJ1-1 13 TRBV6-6 CASSYSGRTEAFF TGTGCCAGCAGTTACTCGGGTAGGACTGAAGCTTTCTTT
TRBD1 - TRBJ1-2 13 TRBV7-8 CASSGTGVGGYTF TGTGCCAGCAGCGGAACAGGGGTAGGAGGCTACACCTTC
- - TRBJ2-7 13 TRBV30 CAWSGTGLDEQYF TGTGCCTGGAGTGGTACAGGGCTCGACGAGCAGTACTTC
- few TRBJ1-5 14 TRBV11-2 CASSLEGGAQPQHF TGTGCCAGCAGCTTAGAGGGAGGGGCTCAGCCCCAGCATTTT
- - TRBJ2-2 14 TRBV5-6 CASSFTGYGGELFF TGTGCCAGCAGCTTCACTGGGTACGGCGGGGAGCTGTTTTTT
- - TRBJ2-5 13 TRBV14 CASSGPGLETQYF TGTGCCAGCTCCGGTCCGGGGCTCGAGACCCAGTACTTC
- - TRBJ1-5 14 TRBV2 CASSKPGEAQPQHF TGTGCCAGCAGTAAACCAGGGGAGGCTCAGCCCCAGCATTTT
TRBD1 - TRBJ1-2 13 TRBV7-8 CASSGRQGDGYTF TGTGCCAGCAGCGGTCGACAGGGGGATGGCTACACCTTC
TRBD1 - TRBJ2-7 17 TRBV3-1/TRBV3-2 CASSRSRGDSSSYEQYF TGTGCCAGCAGTCGGAGTCGAGGGGACAGTAGCTCCTACGAGCAGTACTTC
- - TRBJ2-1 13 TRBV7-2 CASSIDRNNEQFF TGTGCCAGCAGCATCGACAGGAACAATGAGCAGTTCTTC
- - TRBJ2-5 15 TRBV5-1 CASSLNVANQETQYF TGCGCCAGCAGCTTGAATGTAGCGAACCAAGAGACCCAGTACTTC
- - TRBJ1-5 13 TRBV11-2 CASSGGSNQPQHF TGTGCCAGCAGCGGAGGGAGCAATCAGCCCCAGCATTTT
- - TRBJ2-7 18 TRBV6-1 CASSERGLARVQVHEQYF TGTGCCAGCAGTGAGAGGGGGCTAGCGCGAGTACAGGTCCACGAGCAGTACTTC
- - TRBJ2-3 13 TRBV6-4 CASSDQSGDTQYF TGTGCCAGCAGTGACCAGTCTGGAGATACGCAGTATTTT
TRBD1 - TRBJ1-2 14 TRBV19 CASSTLTGSYGYTF TGTGCCAGTAGTACCCTGACAGGGAGTTATGGCTACACCTTC
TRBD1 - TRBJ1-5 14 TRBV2 CASRSGQGAQPQHF TGTGCCAGCAGATCCGGACAGGGGGCTCAGCCCCAGCATTTT
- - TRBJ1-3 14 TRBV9 CASRRQGNGNTIYF TGTGCCAGCAGGCGGCAGGGGAATGGAAACACCATATATTTT
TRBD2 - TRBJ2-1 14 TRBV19 CASSILAGDNEQFF TGTGCCAGTAGTATTCTAGCGGGAGACAATGAGCAGTTCTTC
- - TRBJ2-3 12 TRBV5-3 CARRFSTDTQYF TGTGCCAGAAGGTTTAGCACAGATACGCAGTATTTT
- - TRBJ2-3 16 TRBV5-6 CASSFPGLGSTDTQYF TGTGCCAGCAGCTTTCCGGGCCTAGGGAGCACAGATACGCAGTATTTT
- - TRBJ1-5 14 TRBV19 CATRGWGLNQPQHF TGTGCCACCAGGGGCTGGGGCCTAAATCAGCCCCAGCATTTT
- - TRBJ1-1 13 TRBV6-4 CASRRGGGTEAFF TGTGCCAGCAGGAGGGGGGGAGGTACTGAAGCTTTCTTT
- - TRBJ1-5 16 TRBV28 CASSLGAFTSNQPQHF TGTGCCAGCAGCTTGGGCGCTTTCACTAGCAATCAGCCCCAGCATTTT
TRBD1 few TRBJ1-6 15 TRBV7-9 CASSFSGTGKSPLHF TGTGCCAGCAGCTTCTCCGGGACAGGGAAATCACCCCTCCACTTT
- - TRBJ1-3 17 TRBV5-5 CASRPMTGSHSGNTIYF TGTGCCAGCAGGCCGATGACAGGTTCACACTCTGGAAACACCATATATTTT
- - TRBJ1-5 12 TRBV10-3 CAISEVAQPQHF TGTGCCATCAGTGAGGTGGCCCAGCCCCAGCATTTT
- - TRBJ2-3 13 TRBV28 CASSLSNTDTQYF TGTGCCAGCAGTTTGAGTAACACAGATACGCAGTATTTT
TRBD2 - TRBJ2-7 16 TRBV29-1 CSVYGLAGDGGGEQYF TGCAGCGTCTACGGACTAGCGGGAGACGGTGGCGGCGAGCAGTACTTC
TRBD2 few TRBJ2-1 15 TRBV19 CASSTEGLARDEQFF TGTGCCAGCTCCACTGAAGGACTAGCGCGGGATGAGCAGTTCTTC
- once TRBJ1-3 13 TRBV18 CASSQGGGNTIYF TGTGCCAGCTCACAGGGAGGTGGAAACACCATATATTTT
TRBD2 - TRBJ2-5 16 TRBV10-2 CASSVWVAGAGETQYF TGCGCCAGCAGTGTCTGGGTAGCGGGAGCAGGGGAGACCCAGTACTTC
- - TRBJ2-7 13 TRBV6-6 CASSPTNSYEQYF TGTGCCAGCAGTCCGACGAACTCCTACGAGCAGTACTTC
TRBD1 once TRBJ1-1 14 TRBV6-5 CASSYEATGGGAFF TGTGCCAGCAGTTACGAAGCAACAGGGGGCGGAGCTTTCTTT
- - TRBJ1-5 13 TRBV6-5 CASRRQIGQPQHF TGTGCCAGCAGGCGGCAGATCGGACAGCCCCAGCATTTT
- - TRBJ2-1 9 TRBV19 CASGNVQFF TGTGCCAGTGGAAATGTGCAGTTCTTC
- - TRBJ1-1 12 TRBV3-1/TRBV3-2 CASSYRLAEAFF TGTGCCAGCAGCTACCGCCTGGCTGAAGCTTTCTTT
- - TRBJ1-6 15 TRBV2 CASSPRESFNSPLHF TGTGCCAGCAGTCCCCGGGAATCCTTCAATTCACCCCTCCACTTT
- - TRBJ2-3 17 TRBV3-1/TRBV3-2 CASSQGRAGLSTDTQYF TGTGCCAGCAGCCAAGGGAGGGCGGGTCTTAGCACAGATACGCAGTATTTT
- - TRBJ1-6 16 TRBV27 CARYGGRGSYNSPLHF TGTGCCCGATACGGGGGGAGGGGTTCCTATAATTCACCCCTCCACTTT
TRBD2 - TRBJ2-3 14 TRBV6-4 CASGTSGSTDTQYF TGTGCCAGCGGGACTAGCGGTAGCACAGATACGCAGTATTTT
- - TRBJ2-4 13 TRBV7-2 CASSLAGRNIQYF TGTGCCAGCAGCTTGGCGGGACGAAACATTCAGTACTTC